The source of this T cell receptor (beta chain) is a study of CD8+ T cells in alopecia areata. RNA was isolated and reverse transcribed to cDNA, the sequencing template. Clones were read by immunoSEQ multiplex PCR, and TCRdb kept only the in-frame ones, dropping some. The table records 150,000 to 200,000 clones, 59% of them present only once. Study-level points and caveats: Lesional scalp, notably in alopecia totalis/universalis, had clonality above that of normal scalp.

The CDR3 consists of 10 residues. Looked up from germline, CDR1 is GTSNPN and CDR2 is SVGIG (reference sequence). V was clipped by 8 bases and J by 8 bases, with 12 bases between them. As concerns this clone: What it recognizes is unknown.

The sample here was CD4+ T cells sorted from blood, taken at week 0. This clonotype originated in a human donor with alopecia areata. This chain uses TRBV30 with TRBJ1-2; weak D call: TRBD1 (5 bases). CDR3 residues: CAGGRAGYTF. Written as DNA, the CDR3 is TGTGCCGGGGGGAGGGCCGGCTACACCTTC.